This T cell receptor beta chain was identified during a study of relationships among human T cell subsets. Study observations and caveats: Bead-based sorting did not rule out CD4+CD8+ double-positive cells.

Anti-CD69 microbeads isolated CD45RA-RO-CD69+ activated T cells. This CDR3 has 13 amino acids. Per germline, CDR1 MNHEY and CDR2 SMNVEV (reference sequence). Semiquantitative ARM-PCR amplified T cell receptor alpha and beta CDR3 regions from mRNA. Exponential amplification used communal superprimers after tagged nested gene-specific primers in ARM-PCR. TCRdb ran MiXCR on the multiplex PCR reads and lists one entry per CDR3 protein. The sample yields some 2,400 distinct CDR3 sequences, under 50% seen once. Regarding this clonotype: The target antigen is unknown.

Sequenced material: activated T cells sorted from blood. Subset: CD45RA-RO-CD69+ activated T cells. This sequence was found in a man aged 40-50 years in good health. The V and J genes are TRBV27 and TRBJ1-4; D is perhaps TRBD1 (5 bases). CDR3 nucleotide sequence: TGTACCGAGGTGGAGGGGCCGTACGAAAAACTGTTTTTT. As protein: CTEVEGPYEKLFF.